The rows below give T cell receptor beta chains drawn from one sample of a study of identical twins. TCRdb fed the 5' RACE reads into MiXCR, producing one record per CDR3 protein. The sample has about 530,000 distinct CDR3 sequences; approximately 20% are singletons. The data were also submitted as part of a second study, on yellow fever vaccine responses in identical twins.

The sequencing input was CD4+ T cells sorted from blood. The receptor source for this set is a young woman in good health. The CDR3 runs from the conserved cysteine through the conserved F or W. Each record gives: CDR3 protein, CDR3 DNA, clone size, J gene, D gene, V gene. The D gene is left open where the match is weak. Only part of the rows carry a size: once, few, many, or a class if the clone is expanded.

CDR3aa: CASSLRTVGDEQFF
CDR3nt: TGTGCCAGCAGCCTACGGACAGTTGGCGATGAGCAGTTCTTC
abundance: few
j_gene: TRBJ2-1
d_gene: .
v_gene: TRBV3-1

CDR3aa: CSASLPRTGGNEQFF
CDR3nt: TGCAGTGCCAGCCTCCCCAGGACAGGAGGCAATGAGCAGTTCTTC
abundance: few
j_gene: TRBJ2-1
d_gene: TRBD1
v_gene: TRBV20-1

CDR3aa: CASRRAGQIYGYTF
CDR3nt: TGTGCCAGCAGGAGAGCGGGACAAATTTATGGCTACACCTTC
abundance: .
j_gene: TRBJ1-2
d_gene: .
v_gene: TRBV6-1

CDR3aa: CASSRGWVGGGTEAFF
CDR3nt: TGTGCCAGCAGCAGGGGCTGGGTAGGAGGAGGCACTGAAGCTTTCTTT
abundance: .
j_gene: TRBJ1-1
d_gene: .
v_gene: TRBV5-6

CDR3aa: CSAMTVVYGYTF
CDR3nt: TGCAGTGCCATGACAGTAGTCTATGGCTACACCTTC
abundance: few
j_gene: TRBJ1-2
d_gene: .
v_gene: TRBV20-1

CDR3aa: CSARDPRGANQETQYF
CDR3nt: TGCAGTGCTAGAGACCCCCGCGGAGCGAACCAAGAGACCCAGTACTTC
abundance: .
j_gene: TRBJ2-5
d_gene: .
v_gene: TRBV20-1

CDR3aa: CASSQDQGRAPQHF
CDR3nt: TGCGCCAGCAGCCAAGATCAGGGGAGGGCTCCCCAGCATTTT
abundance: few
j_gene: TRBJ1-5
d_gene: .
v_gene: TRBV4-1

CDR3aa: CASSYENEQFF
CDR3nt: TGTGCCAGCAGTTATGAGAATGAGCAGTTCTTC
abundance: few
j_gene: TRBJ2-1
d_gene: .
v_gene: TRBV6-5

CDR3aa: CASSRLGPPLFF
CDR3nt: TGTGCCAGCAGCCGTTTGGGTCCCCCACTGTTTTTT
abundance: .
j_gene: TRBJ2-2
d_gene: .
v_gene: TRBV3-1

CDR3aa: CASSLVEGSGELFF
CDR3nt: TGTGCCAGCAGTTTGGTCGAGGGGTCCGGGGAGCTGTTTTTT
abundance: few
j_gene: TRBJ2-2
d_gene: .
v_gene: TRBV12-3/TRBV12-4

CDR3aa: CASRTPEVAGANVLTF
CDR3nt: TGTGCCAGCAGAACCCCAGAGGTAGCCGGGGCCAACGTCCTGACTTTC
abundance: .
j_gene: TRBJ2-6
d_gene: .
v_gene: TRBV28

CDR3aa: CASSGIPGLAGAEQFF
CDR3nt: TGTGCCAGCAGTGGAATACCGGGACTAGCGGGGGCTGAGCAGTTCTTC
abundance: .
j_gene: TRBJ2-1
d_gene: TRBD2
v_gene: TRBV27

CDR3aa: CASSDLNSYEQYF
CDR3nt: TGTGCCAGCAGTGATCTAAACTCCTACGAGCAGTACTTC
abundance: .
j_gene: TRBJ2-7
d_gene: .
v_gene: TRBV6-1

CDR3aa: CASSYYIQGPGELFF
CDR3nt: TGTGCCAGCAGTTACTATATACAGGGCCCCGGGGAGCTGTTTTTT
abundance: few
j_gene: TRBJ2-2
d_gene: .
v_gene: TRBV6-5

CDR3aa: CASRPDRGSNQPQHF
CDR3nt: TGTGCCAGCAGGCCGGACAGGGGGAGTAATCAGCCCCAGCATTTT
abundance: .
j_gene: TRBJ1-5
d_gene: TRBD1
v_gene: TRBV12-3/TRBV12-4

CDR3aa: CASSLVAAGGRDTQYF
CDR3nt: TGCGCCAGCAGCTTGGTGGCAGCGGGGGGGAGAGATACGCAGTATTTT
abundance: .
j_gene: TRBJ2-3
d_gene: TRBD2
v_gene: TRBV5-1

CDR3aa: CASSPRRIGQGNTGELFF
CDR3nt: TGTGCCAGCAGCCCGAGACGCATAGGACAGGGTAACACCGGGGAGCTGTTTTTT
abundance: .
j_gene: TRBJ2-2
d_gene: TRBD1
v_gene: TRBV11-2